Listed here are 28 T cell receptor beta chains from one sample, sequenced in a study of T cells after yellow fever vaccination. MiXCR, run by TCRdb on the 5' RACE reads, gives a single entry per CDR3 protein. The sample lists a few hundred thousand distinct CDR3 sequences, 8% to 9.5% occurring once. The sequencing here drew on PBMCs, taken about 49 days after the first yellow fever vaccination. These TCRs come from a man in his late teens or twenties who received the YFV17D yellow fever vaccine.

This clonotype was counted between two and nine times. The V and J genes are TRBV5-4 and TRBJ2-3; tentatively, D is TRBD2 (5 bases). V lost 6 bases, J lost 6 bases, and 11 bases lay in between. In germline, CDR1 is SGHNT, CDR2 YYREEE (reference sequence). CDR3 length: 12 residues. The CDR3 loop is CASTGVGDTQYF. DNA of the CDR3: TGTGCCAGCACCGGGGTTGGGGATACGCAGTATTTT.

The rearrangement uses TRBV20-1 and TRBJ1-1; 9 nucleotides line up with TRBD1. V dropped 2 bases and J dropped 3; count of bases not matched to a gene: 4. Germline V gives CDR1 DFQATT, CDR2 SNEGSKA (reference sequence). The CDR3 is 14 residues long. The CDR3: CSARLQGADTEAFF. The CDR3, as DNA: TGCAGTGCTAGATTACAGGGGGCAGACACTGAAGCTTTCTTT.

This chain uses TRBV5-1 with TRBJ2-3; a possible D gene is TRBD2 (6 bases). The germline V gene encodes CDR1 SGHRS and CDR2 YFSETQ. The CDR3 spans 15 residues. The V and J ends lost 6 bases and 3 bases respectively, with 17 bases between them. The CDR3 spells CASTQPGLTTDTQYF. The CDR3 DNA sequence: TGCGCCAGCACCCAGCCGGGACTTACTACAGATACGCAGTATTTT.

In its sample, this clonotype was seen a few times. The chain links TRBV6-1 to TRBJ2-4; 7 positions match TRBD1. V shed 5 bases, J shed 8 bases, and the junction held 12 bases outside the gene matches. Germline V lookup: CDR1 MNHNS, CDR2 SASEGT. This CDR3 contains 15 residues. The chain's CDR3 is CASSSPGQQGHIQYF. CDR3 nucleotides: TGTGCCAGCAGTAGTCCGGGACAACAGGGGCACATTCAGTACTTC.

This rearrangement joins TRBV20-1 to TRBJ2-1; D might be TRBD1 (5 bases). The germline CDR1 and CDR2 sequences are DFQATT and SNEGSKA (reference sequence). The CDR3 has 15 amino acids. The V end lost 1 base, the J end lost 2 bases, and 12 bases lay between the germline ends. The CDR3 coding sequence is TGCAGTGCTAGAGGCGCAGGGTCAACCTACAATGAGCAGTTCTTC. It encodes CSARGAGSTYNEQFF.

The V call is TRBV27, the J call TRBJ1-5; the D gene is possibly TRBD1 (5 bases). CDR3 length: 15 residues. In germline, CDR1 is MNHEY, CDR2 SMNVEV (reference sequence). V lost 3 bases to trimming and J lost 6 bases, with 15 bases between them. The CDR3 region has the DNA TGTGCCAGCAGTTTTTCTGTCCAGGGTGGTCAGCCCCAGCATTTT. This gives the protein CASSFSVQGGQPQHF.

The V gene is TRBV4-2, the J gene TRBJ1-2; 11 nucleotides match TRBD1. The junction had 7 bases not matched to a gene; V was cut back by 1 base and J by 9 bases. This CDR3 is 15 amino acids long. Per the germline V gene, CDR1 is LGHNA and CDR2 is YNFKEQ. The CDR3 sequence is CASSQARTGGKSYTF. CDR3 sequence (DNA): TGTGCCAGCAGCCAAGCCCGGACAGGGGGCAAGAGCTACACCTTC.

This clonotype appeared a few times. The V gene is TRBV6-2 or TRBV6-3, the J gene TRBJ1-5; D unresolved. Germline V gene sequence: CDR1 MNHEY, CDR2 SVGEGT. The CDR3 loop spans 12 amino acids. V was pared by 8 bases and J by 5 bases, with 10 bases between. This CDR3 reads CASGRDDQPQHF. Written as DNA, the CDR3 is TGTGCCAGCGGAAGAGACGATCAGCCCCAGCATTTT.

V gene TRBV4-3 combines with J gene TRBJ2-1; 11 bases match TRBD2. Germline values: CDR1 LGHNA, CDR2 YSLEER. This CDR3 spans 18 amino acids. Trimming at V came to 0 bases and at J to 8 bases, leaving 12 bases not matched to a gene. This CDR3 is CASSQDRSLAGGLYEQFF. In DNA form, the CDR3 reads TGCGCCAGCAGCCAAGACCGTTCTTTAGCGGGGGGGCTCTATGAGCAGTTCTTC.

V and J are TRBV7-9 and TRBJ2-3; the match to TRBD2 covers 14 bases. V lost 10 bases and J lost 0; bases outside the gene matches: 9. The CDR3 consists of 17 residues. The germline V gene has CDR1 SEHNR and CDR2 FQNEAQ (reference sequence). The CDR3 DNA reads TGTGCCACCCTGACTAGCGGGGGGGTCCCCAGCACAGATACGCAGTATTTT. Its protein is CATLTSGGVPSTDTQYF.

This chain links TRBV12-3 or TRBV12-4 with TRBJ2-3; tentatively, D is TRBD2 (5 bases). CDR3 length: 12 residues. V was cut by 5 bases and J by 6 bases, with 9 bases left in between. The CDR3 reads CASSLQRDTQYF. As DNA, the CDR3 is TGTGCCAGCAGTCTGCAGCGGGATACGCAGTATTTT.

This clonotype appeared a few times. The gene calls are TRBV5-1 and TRBJ2-3, with D maybe TRBD1 (5 bases). V dropped 0 bases and J dropped 4 bases, with 15 bases sitting between them. There are 16 residues in the CDR3. Germline CDR1 and CDR2: SGHRS and YFSETQ. CDR3 in DNA: TGCGCCAGCAGCTTGGCCACAGCAGGGCGACCAGATACGCAGTATTTT. Encoded protein: CASSLATAGRPDTQYF.

A few counts support this clonotype. The rearrangement links TRBV29-1 to TRBJ1-2; D remains ambiguous. Trimming took off 1 base at V and 3 bases at J, with 15 bases between the two ends. Per germline, CDR1 SQVTM and CDR2 ANQGSEA. The CDR3 consists of 15 residues. The CDR3 here is CSVEGARLGHYGYTF. The CDR3 DNA sequence: TGCAGCGTTGAAGGGGCCAGGCTCGGGCACTATGGCTACACCTTC.

The CDR3 DNA sequence: TGTGCCAGCAGTTTAGGACCGGGACAGGGGAGGTACGAGCAGTACTTC. It encodes CASSLGPGQGRYEQYF. The V gene is TRBV12-3 or TRBV12-4, the J gene TRBJ2-7; 10 bases are shared with TRBD1. After removal of 1 base from V and 4 bases from J, the junction contained 7 bases not matched to a gene. The CDR3 has 16 amino acids.

This clonotype was picked up many times. The V gene is TRBV29-1, the J gene TRBJ2-3; D is possibly TRBD2 (5 bases). V was clipped by 6 bases and J by 0 bases, with 10 bases between them. Germline-derived CDR1 and CDR2 are SQVTM and ANQGSEA. This CDR3 comprises 13 residues. The CDR3 here is CSVRTDSTDTQYF. The CDR3 DNA is TGCAGCGTCCGGACTGATAGCACAGATACGCAGTATTTT.

This clonotype was counted a few times. The V gene is TRBV19, the J gene TRBJ2-7, with TRBD1 matching 8 bases. The germline CDR1 and CDR2 sequences are LNHDA and SQIVND (reference sequence). The ends lost 5 bases at V and 3 bases at J; junction bases unmatched: 18. The CDR3 covers 18 residues. The CDR3 here is CASSPRTGYLSSHYEQYF. The CDR3 DNA reads as TGTGCCAGTAGTCCCCGGACAGGGTACCTGTCCTCCCACTACGAGCAGTACTTC.

The CDR3 nucleotides read TGTGCCAGTACCCCCGGGGAGAACACTGAAGCTTTCTTT. Amino acids: CASTPGENTEAFF. V gene TRBV19 combines with J gene TRBJ1-1; D uncertain. CDR1 and CDR2 from the germline V gene are LNHDA and SQIVND (reference sequence). V lost 7 bases and J 1 base, leaving 10 bases between the germline ends. The CDR3 runs to 13 residues.

This chain uses TRBV6-1 with TRBJ2-1, with 12 positions matching TRBD2. Germline trimming cut 8 bases from V and 6 bases from J; bases unmatched to any gene: 5. This CDR3 contains 14 residues. The germline CDR1 and CDR2 sequences are MNHNS and SASEGT. CDR3 in DNA: TGTGCCAGCCCCGGACTAGCGGGGTCCAATGAGCAGTTCTTC. Encoded protein: CASPGLAGSNEQFF.

The gene calls are TRBV5-1 and TRBJ1-1, with TRBD1 as a possible D gene (5 bases). V was cut by 1 base and J by 0 bases, with 10 bases left in between. Looked up from germline, CDR1 is SGHRS and CDR2 is YFSETQ. This CDR3 is built from 15 residues. The CDR3 bases are TGCGCCAGCAGCTTGACCTCGACAGTGAACACTGAAGCTTTCTTT. Its translation is CASSLTSTVNTEAFF.

The chain carries TRBV11-2 and TRBJ1-1, with D unresolved. Germline assignment: CDR1 SGHAT and CDR2 FQNNGV. This CDR3 region has 13 residues. Between the trimmed V and J ends, which lost 5 bases and 1 base, there was a span of 8 bases. The CDR3 protein is CASSREGNTEAFF. CDR3 in DNA: TGTGCCAGCAGCAGGGAGGGGAACACTGAAGCTTTCTTT.

A few counts support this clonotype. The chain employs TRBV20-1 and TRBJ1-3; no clear D gene. V lost 0 bases to trimming and J lost 0 bases, with 12 bases between them. Germline V lookup: CDR1 DFQATT, CDR2 SNEGSKA (reference sequence). The CDR3 has 16 amino acids. The DNA of the CDR3 is TGCAGTGCTAGAGAGGTCAGGATGACCTCTGGAAACACCATATATTTT. Its protein is CSAREVRMTSGNTIYF.

CDR3 loop: CASSYLQGYGYTF. The CDR3 coding sequence is TGTGCCAGCAGTTACCTACAGGGCTATGGCTACACCTTC. The genes are TRBV6-5 and TRBJ1-2; D is possibly TRBD1 (6 bases). The CDR3 length is 13 residues. The V gene's germline CDR1 is MNHEY and CDR2 SVGAGI. The V and J ends lost 2 bases and 4 bases respectively, with 8 bases between them.

V and J are TRBV7-2 and TRBJ2-5; 7 nucleotides agree with TRBD2. V gave up 6 bases and J gave up 4 bases; unmatched junction bases: 11. CDR1 SGHTA and CDR2 FQGNSA come from the germline V gene. CDR3 length: 15 residues. The CDR3, as DNA: TGTGCCAGCAGTTGGGGGGGTCTCGCAGGAGAGACCCAGTACTTC. It is translated as CASSWGGLAGETQYF.

The chain uses TRBV4-2 and TRBJ2-1; weak D call: TRBD1 (5 bases). The CDR3 contains 14 residues. The V and J ends lost 0 bases and 2 bases respectively, with 5 bases between them. CDR1 and CDR2 (germline): LGHNA, YNFKEQ. CDR3 DNA sequence: TGTGCCAGCAGCCAAGAGACAGCCTACAATGAGCAGTTCTTC. Protein: CASSQETAYNEQFF.

This chain connects TRBV7-2 to TRBJ1-3; D call uncertain. With 5 bases removed from V and 4 bases from J, the gap between germline ends came to 6 bases. The CDR3 consists of 12 residues. Germline V gene data show CDR1 as SGHTA and CDR2 as FQGNSA. CDR3: CASSQPGNTIYF. The DNA for the CDR3 is TGTGCCAGCAGCCAGCCCGGAAACACCATATATTTT.

This clonotype was seen many times. The V call is TRBV5-1, the J call TRBJ2-1, with a possible D match to TRBD1 (6 bases). The CDR3 is 14 amino acids. The V and J ends lost 1 base and 3 bases respectively, with 8 bases between them. Germline V gives CDR1 SGHRS, CDR2 YFSETQ. The CDR3 region has the DNA TGCGCCAGCAGCTTGACAGGGCACTACAATGAGCAGTTCTTC. Its protein is CASSLTGHYNEQFF. The whole variable domain, filled in from reference TRBV5-1 and TRBJ2-1, reads KAGVTQTPRYLIKTRGQQVTLSCSPISGHRSVSWYQQTPGQGLQFLFEYFSETQRNKGNFPGRFSGRQFSNSRSEMNVSTLELGDSALYLCASSLTGHYNEQFFGPGTRLTVL.

CDR3 DNA sequence: TGTGCCAGCAGTGTTACTGACTGGAAAGCTTTCTTT. Translation: CASSVTDWKAFF. This chain links TRBV28 with TRBJ1-1; D ambiguous. This CDR3 spans 12 amino acids. Trimming shortened V by 5 bases and J by 9 bases, and 13 bases separated the two germline ends. Germline V gene data show CDR1 as MDHEN and CDR2 as SYDVKM. Supplemented by reference TRBV28 and TRBJ1-1, the full variable domain reads DVKVTQSSRYLVKRTGEKVFLECVQDMDHENMFWYRQDPGLGLRLIYFSYDVKMKEKGDIPEGYSVSREKKERFSLILESASTNQTSMYLCASSVTDWKAFFGQGTRLTVV.

This clonotype was found a few times. As DNA, the CDR3 is TGCAGTGCTAGGGCTAGCGGGGGTGCATGGGATACGCAGTATTTT. Translating gives CSARASGGAWDTQYF. The chain combines TRBV20-1 with TRBJ2-3; 10 nucleotides match TRBD2. The CDR3 loop spans 15 amino acids. Losses at the gene ends were 3 bases for V and 6 bases for J; bases not matched to a gene: 9. Germline CDR1 DFQATT, CDR2 SNEGSKA (reference sequence).